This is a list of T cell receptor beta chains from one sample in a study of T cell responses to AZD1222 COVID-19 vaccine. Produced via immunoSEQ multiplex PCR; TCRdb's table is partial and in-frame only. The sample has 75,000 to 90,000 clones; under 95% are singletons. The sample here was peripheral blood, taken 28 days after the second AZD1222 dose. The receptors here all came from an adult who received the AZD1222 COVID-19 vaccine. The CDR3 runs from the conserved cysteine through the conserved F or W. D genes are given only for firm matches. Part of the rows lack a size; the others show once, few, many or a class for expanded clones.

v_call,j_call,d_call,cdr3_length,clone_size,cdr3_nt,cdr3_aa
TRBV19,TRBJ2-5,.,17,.,TGTGCCAGTAGTATAGATCTAAGGAGGCTTCAGGAGGAGACCCAGTACTTC,CASSIDLRRLQEETQYF
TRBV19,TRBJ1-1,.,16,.,TGTGCCAGTAGTTCCTTTATGGCGGGGGTGAACACTGAAGCTTTCTTT,CASSSFMAGVNTEAFF
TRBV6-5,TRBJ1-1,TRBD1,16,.,TGTGCCAGCAGTTACGGTAGGGGGCCTGTTGTTACTGAAGCTTTCTTT,CASSYGRGPVVTEAFF
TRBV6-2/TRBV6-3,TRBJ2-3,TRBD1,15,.,TGTGCCAGCAGTTACGGACAGGCTGTCACAGATACGCAGTATTTT,CASSYGQAVTDTQYF
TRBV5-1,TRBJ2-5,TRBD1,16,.,TGCGCCAGCAGCCGACTCCCGGGACAGGGGGCGGAGACCCAGTACTTC,CASSRLPGQGAETQYF
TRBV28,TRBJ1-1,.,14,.,TGTGCCAGCAGTTTGAGCCAACCGAACACTGAAGCTTTCTTT,CASSLSQPNTEAFF
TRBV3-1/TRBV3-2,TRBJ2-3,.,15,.,TGTGCCAGCAGCCACACCGGGACCCCCGGGGATACGCAGTATTTT,CASSHTGTPGDTQYF
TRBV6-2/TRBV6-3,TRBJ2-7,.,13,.,TGTGCCAGCAGTTATGACAGTACCTACGAGCAGTACTTC,CASSYDSTYEQYF
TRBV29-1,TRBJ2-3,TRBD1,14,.,TGCAGCGTTGAACTAGGGGGCAGGGCAGATACGCAGTATTTT,CSVELGGRADTQYF
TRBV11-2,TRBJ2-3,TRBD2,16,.,TGTGCCAGCAGCCCGAAACTAGCGGGAGGAGCAGATACGCAGTATTTT,CASSPKLAGGADTQYF
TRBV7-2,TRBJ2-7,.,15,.,TGTGCCAGCAGCTTCCAGGGCGGGATCTCCTACGAGCAGTACTTC,CASSFQGGISYEQYF
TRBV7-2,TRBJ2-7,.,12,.,TGTGCCAGCAGCTTCTCCGTTTACGAGCAGTACTTC,CASSFSVYEQYF
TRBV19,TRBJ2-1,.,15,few,TGTGCCAGTAGTATACCTGTTAGCTCCTACAATGAGCAGTTCTTC,CASSIPVSSYNEQFF
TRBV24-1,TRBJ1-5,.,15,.,TGTGCCACCAGTGGCCGCGGACAGTACAATCAGCCCCAGCATTTT,CATSGRGQYNQPQHF
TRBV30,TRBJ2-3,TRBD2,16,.,TGTGCCTGGAGTTTATGGCGGGAGGGCCCCACAGATACGCAGTATTTT,CAWSLWREGPTDTQYF
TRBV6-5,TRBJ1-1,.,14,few,TGTGCCAGCAGCTACAGGGTTGATGGCACTGAAGCTTTCTTT,CASSYRVDGTEAFF
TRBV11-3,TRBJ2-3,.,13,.,TGTGCCAGCAGCTTTGGAACCGGGGATACGCAGTATTTT,CASSFGTGDTQYF
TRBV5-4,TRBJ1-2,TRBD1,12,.,TGTGCCAGCAGCGAACAGGGGCTTGGCTACACCTTC,CASSEQGLGYTF
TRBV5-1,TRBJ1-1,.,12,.,TGCGCCAGCAGCTGGGGTGACACTGAAGCTTTCTTT,CASSWGDTEAFF
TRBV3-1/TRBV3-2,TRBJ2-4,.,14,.,TGTGCCAGCAGCCAAGAAGGCGGGATAAACATTCAGTACTTC,CASSQEGGINIQYF
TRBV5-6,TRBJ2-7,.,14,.,TGTGCCAGCAGCCCACAGGACAGCGGGTACGAGCAGTACTTC,CASSPQDSGYEQYF
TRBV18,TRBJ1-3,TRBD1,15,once,TGTGCCAGCTCGTCACAGGGGGCCCCTGGAAACACCATATATTTT,CASSSQGAPGNTIYF
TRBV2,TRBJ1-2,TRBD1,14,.,TGTGCCAGCAGGGGGACAGGGGGCGAGTATGGCTACACCTTC,CASRGTGGEYGYTF
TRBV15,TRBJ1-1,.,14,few,TGTGCCACCAGCAGAGAGCTAAGGAACACTGAAGCTTTCTTT,CATSRELRNTEAFF
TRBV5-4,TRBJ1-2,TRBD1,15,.,TGTGCCAGCAGCTTGGGGCAGGGGGGTAACTATGGCTACACCTTC,CASSLGQGGNYGYTF
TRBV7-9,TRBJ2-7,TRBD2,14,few,TGTGCCAGCAGCTTACTAGCGGGAACCTACGAGCAGTACTTC,CASSLLAGTYEQYF
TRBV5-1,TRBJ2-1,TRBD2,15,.,TGCGCCAGCAGTTTGACTAGCGGGACGTACAATGAGCAGTTCTTC,CASSLTSGTYNEQFF